This T cell receptor beta chain was found in a study of chemoradiotherapy in HPV16-positive cancers. Regarding the study as a whole: In HPV16-positive patients, HPV-responsive T-cell expansion tracked better recurrence-free survival. Only a couple of HPV16-positive patients supplied the functional HPV-specificity definition.

On this clone: Its target is unknown.

Libraries were prepared by immunoSEQ multiplex PCR; TCRdb keeps only in-frame clonotypes and omits some of them. The sample holds under 85,000 clones, more than 70% seen once. The clonotype comes from a human donor with HPV-associated anogenital cancer. The sample was blood, taken from a patient who underwent chemoradiotherapy.

The CDR3 DNA is TGTGCCAGCAGCCACAGGGAATCTGCCACTGAAGCTTTCTTT. Protein sequence: CASSHRESATEAFF. The chain links TRBV2 to TRBJ1-1; tentative D call: TRBD1 (6 bases). Trimming took off 6 bases at V and 4 bases at J, with 15 bases between the two ends. The germline V gene has CDR1 SNHLY and CDR2 FYNNEI. The CDR3 totals 14 residues.